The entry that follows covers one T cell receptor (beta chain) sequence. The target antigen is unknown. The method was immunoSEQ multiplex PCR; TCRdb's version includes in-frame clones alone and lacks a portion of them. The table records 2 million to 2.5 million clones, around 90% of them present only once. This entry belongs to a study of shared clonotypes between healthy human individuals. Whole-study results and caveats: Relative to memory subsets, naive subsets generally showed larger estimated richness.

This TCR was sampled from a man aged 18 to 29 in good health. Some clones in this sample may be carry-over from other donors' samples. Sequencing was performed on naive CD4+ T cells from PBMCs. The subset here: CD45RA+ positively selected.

CDR3 DNA: TGCGCCAGCAGCTTGACAGGGGGCGCTGGGGCCAACGTCCTGACTTTC. Protein sequence: CASSLTGGAGANVLTF. V and J are TRBV5-1 and TRBJ2-6, with TRBD1 matching 9 bases. The J segment lost 2 bases and the V segment lost 1 base, leaving 1 base of the junction unmatched. The germline V gene encodes CDR1 SGHRS and CDR2 YFSETQ. CDR3 length: 16 amino acids.